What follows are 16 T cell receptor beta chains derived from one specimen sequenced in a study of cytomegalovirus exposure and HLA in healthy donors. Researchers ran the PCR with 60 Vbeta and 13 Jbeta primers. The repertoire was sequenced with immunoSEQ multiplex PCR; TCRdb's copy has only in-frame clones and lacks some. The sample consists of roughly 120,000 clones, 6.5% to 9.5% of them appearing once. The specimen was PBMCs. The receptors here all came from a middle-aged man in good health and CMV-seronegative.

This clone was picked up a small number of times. The CDR3 reads CASSLVTSAVNVLTF. The CDR3, as DNA: TGTGCCAGCAGCTTAGTTACATCTGCGGTCAACGTCCTGACTTTC. The rearrangement links TRBV7-9 to TRBJ2-6; the D is unclear. Trimming removed 1 base at V and 9 bases at J, with 13 bases between. The length of the CDR3 is 15 residues. Germline assignment: CDR1 SEHNR and CDR2 FQNEAQ (reference sequence).

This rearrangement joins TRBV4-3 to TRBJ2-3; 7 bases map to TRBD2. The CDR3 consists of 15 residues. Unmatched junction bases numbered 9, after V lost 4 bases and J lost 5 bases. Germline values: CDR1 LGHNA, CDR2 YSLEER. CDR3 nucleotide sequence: TGCGCCAGCAGCCCCGGCACGGGGGGAGGAGATACGCAGTATTTT. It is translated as CASSPGTGGGDTQYF.

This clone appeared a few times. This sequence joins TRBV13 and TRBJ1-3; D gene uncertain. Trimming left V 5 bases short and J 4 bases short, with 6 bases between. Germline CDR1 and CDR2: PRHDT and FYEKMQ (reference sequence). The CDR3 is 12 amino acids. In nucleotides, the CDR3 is TGTGCCAGCAGCCCACAGGGAAACACCATATATTTT. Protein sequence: CASSPQGNTIYF.

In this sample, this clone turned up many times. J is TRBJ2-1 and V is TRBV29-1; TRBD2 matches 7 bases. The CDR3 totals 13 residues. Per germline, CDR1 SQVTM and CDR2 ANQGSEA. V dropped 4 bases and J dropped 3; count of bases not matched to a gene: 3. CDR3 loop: CSVASGDYNEQFF. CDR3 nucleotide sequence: TGCAGCGTTGCGAGCGGGGACTACAATGAGCAGTTCTTC.

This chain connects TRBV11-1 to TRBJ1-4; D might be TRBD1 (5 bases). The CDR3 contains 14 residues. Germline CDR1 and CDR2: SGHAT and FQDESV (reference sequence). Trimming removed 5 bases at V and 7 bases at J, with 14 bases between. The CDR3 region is CASSRGHYAEKLFF. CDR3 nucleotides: TGTGCCAGCAGCCGAGGACATTATGCTGAAAAACTGTTTTTT.

Here the CDR3 DNA reads TGTGCCTGGAGCGACGGACATCTCTCTGGAAACACCATATATTTT. Its translation is CAWSDGHLSGNTIYF. The chain links TRBV30 to TRBJ1-3; perhaps TRBD1 as D (5 bases). The CDR3 loop spans 15 amino acids. The V gene lost 3 bases and the J gene lost 0 bases, with 12 bases spanning the gap. CDR1 GTSNPN and CDR2 SVGIG come from the germline V gene (reference sequence).

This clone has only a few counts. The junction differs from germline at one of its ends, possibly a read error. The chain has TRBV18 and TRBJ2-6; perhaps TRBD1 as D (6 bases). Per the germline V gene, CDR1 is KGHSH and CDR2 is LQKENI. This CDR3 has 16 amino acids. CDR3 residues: CASSPQTGIGANVLTF. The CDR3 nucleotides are TGTGCCAGCTCCCCACAAACAGGGATTGGGGCCAACGTCCTGACTTTC.

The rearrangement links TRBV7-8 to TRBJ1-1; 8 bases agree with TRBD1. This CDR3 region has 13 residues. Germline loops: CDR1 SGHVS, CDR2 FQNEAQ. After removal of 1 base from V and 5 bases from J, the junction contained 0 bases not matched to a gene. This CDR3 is CASSLGTGTEAFF. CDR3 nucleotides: TGTGCCAGCAGCTTAGGGACAGGGACTGAAGCTTTCTTT.

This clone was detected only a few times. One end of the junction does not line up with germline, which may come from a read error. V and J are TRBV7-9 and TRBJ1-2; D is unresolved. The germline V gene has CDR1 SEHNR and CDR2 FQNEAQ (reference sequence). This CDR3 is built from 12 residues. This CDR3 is CASSPGSYGYPF. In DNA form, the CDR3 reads TGTGCCAGCAGCCCCGGGTCCTATGGCTACCCCTTC.

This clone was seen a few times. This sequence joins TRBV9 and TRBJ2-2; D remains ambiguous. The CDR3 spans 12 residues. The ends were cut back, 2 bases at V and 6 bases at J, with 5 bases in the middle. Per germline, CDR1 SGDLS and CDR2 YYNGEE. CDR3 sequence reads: CASSVVAGELFF. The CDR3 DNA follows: TGTGCCAGCAGCGTTGTAGCCGGGGAGCTGTTTTTT. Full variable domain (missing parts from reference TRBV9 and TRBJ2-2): DSGVTQTPKHLITATGQRVTLRCSPRSGDLSVYWYQQSLDQGLQFLIQYYNGEERAKGNILERFSAQQFPDLHSELNLSSLELGDSALYFCASSVVAGELFFGEGSRLTVL.

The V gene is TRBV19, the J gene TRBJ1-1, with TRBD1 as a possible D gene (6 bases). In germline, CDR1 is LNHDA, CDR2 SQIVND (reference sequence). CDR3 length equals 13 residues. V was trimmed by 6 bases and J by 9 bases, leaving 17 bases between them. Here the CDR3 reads CASSTQGETQAFF. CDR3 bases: TGTGCCAGTAGCACACAGGGTGAGACGCAAGCTTTCTTT.

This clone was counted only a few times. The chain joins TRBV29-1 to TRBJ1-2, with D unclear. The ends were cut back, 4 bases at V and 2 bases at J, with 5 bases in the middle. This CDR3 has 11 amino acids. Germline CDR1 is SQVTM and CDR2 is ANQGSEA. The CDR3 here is CSVGRNYGYTF. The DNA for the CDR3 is TGCAGCGTTGGGCGGAACTATGGCTACACCTTC.

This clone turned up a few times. Written as DNA, the CDR3 is TGTGCCAGCAGCAGTCTGGAGCGGGGGGCTTACAATGAGCAGTTCTTC. Protein product: CASSSLERGAYNEQFF. This chain joins TRBV5-4 and TRBJ2-1; 9 bases are shared with TRBD2. CDR1 SGHNT and CDR2 YYREEE come from the germline V gene (reference sequence). This CDR3 is 16 amino acids long. Unmatched junction bases numbered 9, after V lost 4 bases and J lost 4 bases.

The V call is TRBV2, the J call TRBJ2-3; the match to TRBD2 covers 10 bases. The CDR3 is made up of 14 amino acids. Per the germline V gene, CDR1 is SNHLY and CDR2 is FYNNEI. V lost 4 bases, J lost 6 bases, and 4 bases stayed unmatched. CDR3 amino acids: CASSGTSGVDTQYF. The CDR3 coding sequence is TGTGCCAGCAGTGGAACTAGCGGGGTGGATACGCAGTATTTT. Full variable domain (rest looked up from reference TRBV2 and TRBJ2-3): EPEVTQTPSHQVTQMGQEVILRCVPISNHLYFYWYRQILGQKVEFLVSFYNNEISEKSEIFDDQFSVERPDGSNFTLKIRSTKLEDSAMYFCASSGTSGVDTQYFGPGTRLTVL.

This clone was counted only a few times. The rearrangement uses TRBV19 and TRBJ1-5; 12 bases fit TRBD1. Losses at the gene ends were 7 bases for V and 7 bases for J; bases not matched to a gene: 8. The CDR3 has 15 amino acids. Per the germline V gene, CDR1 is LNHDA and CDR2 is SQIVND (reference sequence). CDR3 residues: CASIETGQGAQPQHF. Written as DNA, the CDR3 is TGTGCCAGTATCGAAACGGGACAGGGGGCACAGCCCCAGCATTTT.

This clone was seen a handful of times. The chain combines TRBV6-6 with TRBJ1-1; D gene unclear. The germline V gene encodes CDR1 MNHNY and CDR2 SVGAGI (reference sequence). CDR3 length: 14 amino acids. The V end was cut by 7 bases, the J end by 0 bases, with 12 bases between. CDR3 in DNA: TGTGCCAGCACCCCGGCGGATATGAACACTGAAGCTTTCTTT. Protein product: CASTPADMNTEAFF.